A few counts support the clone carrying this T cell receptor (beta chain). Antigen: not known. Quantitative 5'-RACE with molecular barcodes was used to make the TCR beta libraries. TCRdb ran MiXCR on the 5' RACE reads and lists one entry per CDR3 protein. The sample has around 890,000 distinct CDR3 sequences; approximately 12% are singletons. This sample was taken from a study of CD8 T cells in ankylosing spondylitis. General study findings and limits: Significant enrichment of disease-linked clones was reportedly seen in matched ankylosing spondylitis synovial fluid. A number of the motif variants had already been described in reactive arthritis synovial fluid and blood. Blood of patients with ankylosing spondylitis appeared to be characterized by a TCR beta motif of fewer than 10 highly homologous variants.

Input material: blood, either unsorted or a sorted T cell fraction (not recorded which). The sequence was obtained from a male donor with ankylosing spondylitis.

The CDR3 DNA is TGCAGTGCTCGACTCCACCGGGACAGGGGAAACACCATATATTTT. Translation: CSARLHRDRGNTIYF. The chain recombines TRBV20-1 with TRBJ1-3, with 8 positions matching TRBD1. This CDR3 is built from 15 residues. The J segment lost 4 bases and the V segment lost 5 bases, leaving 10 bases of the junction unmatched. Germline CDR1 reads DFQATT; CDR2 reads SNEGSKA (reference sequence).